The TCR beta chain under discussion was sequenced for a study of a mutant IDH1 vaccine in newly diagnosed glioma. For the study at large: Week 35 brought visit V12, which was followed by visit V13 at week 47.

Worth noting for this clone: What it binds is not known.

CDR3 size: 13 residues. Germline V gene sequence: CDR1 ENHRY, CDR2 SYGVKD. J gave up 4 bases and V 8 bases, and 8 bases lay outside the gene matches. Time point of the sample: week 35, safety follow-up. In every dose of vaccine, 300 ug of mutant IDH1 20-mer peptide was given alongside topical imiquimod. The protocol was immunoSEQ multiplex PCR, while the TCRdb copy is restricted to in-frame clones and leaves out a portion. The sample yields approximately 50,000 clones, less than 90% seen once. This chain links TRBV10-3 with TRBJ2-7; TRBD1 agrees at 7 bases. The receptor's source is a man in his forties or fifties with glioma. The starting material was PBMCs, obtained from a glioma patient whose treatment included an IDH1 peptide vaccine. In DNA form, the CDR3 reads TGTGCCATCGCTCGGGACAGTTTGTACGAGCAGTACTTC. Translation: CAIARDSLYEQYF.